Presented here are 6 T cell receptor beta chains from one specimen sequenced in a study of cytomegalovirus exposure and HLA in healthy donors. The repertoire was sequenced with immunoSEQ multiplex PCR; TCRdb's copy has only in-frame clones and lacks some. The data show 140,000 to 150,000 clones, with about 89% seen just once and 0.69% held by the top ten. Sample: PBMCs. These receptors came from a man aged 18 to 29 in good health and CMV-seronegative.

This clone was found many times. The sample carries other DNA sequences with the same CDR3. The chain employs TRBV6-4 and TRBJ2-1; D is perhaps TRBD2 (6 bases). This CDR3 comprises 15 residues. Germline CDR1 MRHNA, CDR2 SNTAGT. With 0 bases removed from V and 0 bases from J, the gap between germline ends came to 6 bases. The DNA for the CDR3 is TGTGCCAGCAGTGACTCTAGCGGCTCCTACAATGAGCAGTTCTTC. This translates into CASSDSSGSYNEQFF.

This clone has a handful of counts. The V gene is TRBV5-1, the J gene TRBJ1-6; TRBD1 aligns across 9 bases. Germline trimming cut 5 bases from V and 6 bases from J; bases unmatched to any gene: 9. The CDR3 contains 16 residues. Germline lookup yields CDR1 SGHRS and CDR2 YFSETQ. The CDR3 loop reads CASSSKTGGGNSPLHF. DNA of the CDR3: TGCGCCAGCAGTTCTAAGACAGGGGGAGGTAATTCACCCCTCCACTTT. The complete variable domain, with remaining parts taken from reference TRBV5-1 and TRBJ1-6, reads KAGVTQTPRYLIKTRGQQVTLSCSPISGHRSVSWYQQTPGQGLQFLFEYFSETQRNKGNFPGRFSGRQFSNSRSEMNVSTLELGDSALYLCASSSKTGGGNSPLHFGNGTRLTVT.

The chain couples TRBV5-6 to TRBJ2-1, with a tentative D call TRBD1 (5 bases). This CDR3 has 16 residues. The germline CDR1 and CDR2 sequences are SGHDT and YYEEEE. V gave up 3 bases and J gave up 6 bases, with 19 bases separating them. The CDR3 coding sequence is TGTGCCAGCAGCTCCCCCCTTAGGGGTCCAACCAATGAGCAGTTCTTC. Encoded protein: CASSSPLRGPTNEQFF.

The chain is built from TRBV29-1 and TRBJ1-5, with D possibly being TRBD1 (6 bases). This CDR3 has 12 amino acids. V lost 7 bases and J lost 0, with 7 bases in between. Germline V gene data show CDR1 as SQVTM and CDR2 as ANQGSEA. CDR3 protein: CSAGDSNQPQHF. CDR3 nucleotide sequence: TGCAGCGCAGGGGATAGCAATCAGCCCCAGCATTTT.

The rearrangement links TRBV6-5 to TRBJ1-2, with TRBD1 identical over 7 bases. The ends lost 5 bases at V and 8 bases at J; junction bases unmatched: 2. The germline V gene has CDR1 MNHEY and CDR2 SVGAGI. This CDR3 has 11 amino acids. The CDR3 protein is CASSQGGGYTF. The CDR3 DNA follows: TGTGCCAGCAGTCAGGGGGGCGGCTACACCTTC.

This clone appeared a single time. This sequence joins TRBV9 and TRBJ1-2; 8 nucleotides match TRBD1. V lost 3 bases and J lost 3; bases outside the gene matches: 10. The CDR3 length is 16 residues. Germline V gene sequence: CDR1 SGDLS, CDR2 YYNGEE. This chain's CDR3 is CASSGQGQAKDYGYTF. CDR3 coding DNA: TGTGCCAGCAGCGGACAGGGACAGGCTAAAGACTATGGCTACACCTTC.